What follows are 23 T cell receptor beta chains derived from one specimen sequenced in a study of blood T cells in healthy people across ages. Through a sample-barcoded 5' primer and a J-beta primer mix, a second PCR was run for about 6 to 11 cycles. TCRdb independently ran MiXCR on the 5' RACE reads; one entry per CDR3 protein. The repertoire holds about 500,000 distinct CDR3 sequences, with about 24% as singletons. This sample was shared with a second study, whose subject was T cells of mothers and their children.

Specimen: blood. These TCRs come from a boy between 10 and 17 years old in good health.

The chain joins TRBV7-9 to TRBJ1-1, with D unresolved. This CDR3 has 16 amino acids. Germline CDR1 and CDR2: SEHNR and FQNEAQ (reference sequence). Between the trimmed V and J ends, which lost 5 bases and 2 bases, there was a span of 18 bases. Here the CDR3 DNA reads TGTGCCAGCAGCCCAAACCTCCCAGGTCTTAACACTGAAGCTTTCTTT. The encoded protein is CASSPNLPGLNTEAFF.

The chain employs TRBV6-1 and TRBJ2-3; tentative D call: TRBD2 (5 bases). Germline CDR1 MNHNS, CDR2 SASEGT. Trimming removed 3 bases from V and 1 base from J, with 8 bases in between. CDR3 size: 14 residues. The CDR3, as DNA: TGTGCCAGCAGTGAGGGTAGCGGCACAGATACGCAGTATTTT. This gives the protein CASSEGSGTDTQYF.

There are many counts of this clonotype. V is TRBV7-2 and J is TRBJ2-7, with D possibly called TRBD1 or TRBD2 (5 bases each). CDR1 and CDR2 from the germline V gene are SGHTA and FQGNSA. The ends were cut back, 10 bases at V and 6 bases at J, with 13 bases in the middle. The CDR3 is made up of 11 amino acids. In DNA form, the CDR3 reads TGTGCCACCGCCTCGGGGCGCGAGCAGTACTTC. Translation: CATASGREQYF.

The genes are TRBV5-6 and TRBJ2-5, with 9 nucleotides matching TRBD2. V trimming: 4 bases; J trimming: 3 bases; junction bases outside the gene matches: 4. Germline V CDR1 and CDR2: SGHDT, YYEEEE. The CDR3 runs to 14 residues. The CDR3 DNA reads TGTGCCAGCAGCACCATAGCGGGAGAAGAGACCCAGTACTTC. It encodes CASSTIAGEETQYF.

This clonotype was detected a few times. This chain uses TRBV9 with TRBJ1-4, with no clear D. V lost 3 bases and J 7 bases, leaving 22 bases between the germline ends. Germline CDR1 SGDLS, CDR2 YYNGEE. The CDR3 has 17 amino acids. The CDR3 protein is CASSADAGLQGIEKLFF. The CDR3 coding sequence is TGTGCCAGCAGCGCAGATGCCGGACTGCAAGGTATTGAAAAACTGTTTTTT.

The CDR3 DNA follows: TGTGCCAGCAGCTTATTCGGCGTCTCCTACGAGCAGTACTTC. This gives the protein CASSLFGVSYEQYF. The V call is TRBV7-3, the J call TRBJ2-5; D call uncertain. The J call could be wrong; TRBJ2-7 is a better fit for the DNA end. The length of the CDR3 is 14 residues. CDR1 SGHTA and CDR2 FQGTGA come from the germline V gene.

This sequence joins TRBV14 and TRBJ2-5, with TRBD1 matching over 8 bases. Trimming removed 4 bases from V and 0 bases from J; junction bases left unmatched: 7. Germline values: CDR1 SGHDN, CDR2 FVKESK. CDR3 length: 16 amino acids. The CDR3 coding sequence is TGTGCCAGCAGCCCATCCGGGACAGGCCACCAAGAGACCCAGTACTTC. Translation gives CASSPSGTGHQETQYF.

As concerns this clonotype: The germline gene is not matched at one end of the junction; a read error may be the cause. V usage is TRBV28 and J usage is TRBJ1-2; D not certain. The CDR3 totals 12 residues. Germline loops: CDR1 MDHEN, CDR2 SYDVKM. The DNA for the CDR3 is TGTGCCAGCAGTACTGGGTCTCGTGGCTACGCCTTC. Residues: CASSTGSRGYAF.

This chain connects TRBV20-1 to TRBJ2-5, with 10 bases lining up with TRBD1. CDR3 length: 16 amino acids. Germline-derived CDR1 and CDR2 are DFQATT and SNEGSKA (reference sequence). The ends lost 5 bases at V and 3 bases at J; junction bases unmatched: 12. CDR3 nucleotide sequence: TGCAGTGCTGGACAGAGGGAGGACAGGGGGGAAGAGACCCAGTACTTC. Its protein is CSAGQREDRGEETQYF.

The chain has TRBV28 and TRBJ2-7, with D perhaps TRBD2 (5 bases). This CDR3 comprises 16 residues. Per the germline V gene, CDR1 is MDHEN and CDR2 is SYDVKM. V dropped 3 bases and J dropped 0 bases, with 15 bases sitting between them. The CDR3 region has the DNA TGTGCCAGCAGTTTGGATCGGGAACGGGGCTCCTACGAGCAGTACTTC. Its protein product is CASSLDRERGSYEQYF.

This clonotype was counted a few times. CDR3 protein: CASSSGTGLKTQYF. As DNA, the CDR3 is TGTGCCAGCAGCTCCGGGACAGGGCTAAAGACCCAGTACTTC. V is TRBV7-2 and J is TRBJ2-5; 9 bases are a match to TRBD1. The trim removed 4 bases at V and 6 bases at J, leaving 6 bases unmatched. The germline V gene encodes CDR1 SGHTA and CDR2 FQGNSA. The CDR3 length is 14 residues.

The CDR3: CSAEGTSRGTGELFF. The CDR3 bases are TGCAGTGCTGAGGGGACTAGCCGGGGCACCGGGGAGCTGTTTTTT. The chain has TRBV20-1 and TRBJ2-2; 9 nucleotides align to TRBD2. CDR3 size: 15 residues. After removal of 5 bases from V and 4 bases from J, the junction contained 8 bases not matched to a gene. Germline CDR1 is DFQATT and CDR2 is SNEGSKA (reference sequence).

This clonotype was counted between two and nine times. V gene TRBV6-1 combines with J gene TRBJ2-7; a possible D gene is TRBD1 (5 bases). The CDR3 runs 14 residues. The V gene lost 0 bases and the J gene lost 6 bases, with 12 bases spanning the gap. Germline V CDR1 and CDR2: MNHNS, SASEGT. CDR3 protein: CASSEAEEGVEQYF. The CDR3 DNA follows: TGTGCCAGCAGTGAAGCCGAGGAAGGGGTCGAGCAGTACTTC.

Details on this clonotype: Relative to the germline gene, one junction end is altered; a read error may explain this. The rearrangement links TRBV3-1 to TRBJ2-5; D not resolved. The length of the CDR3 is 13 residues. Germline V gene sequence: CDR1 LGHDT, CDR2 YNNKEL (reference sequence). The CDR3 DNA sequence: TGTACCAGCAGCCAATACCAGCAAGAGACCCAGTACTTC. It specifies CTSSQYQQETQYF.

This clonotype was detected only a few times. The chain recombines TRBV3-1 with TRBJ2-3; D is unclear. Trimming left V 2 bases short and J 2 bases short, with 8 bases between. The germline gives CDR1 LGHDT, CDR2 YNNKEL (reference sequence). CDR3 size: 14 residues. The chain's CDR3 is CASSQCSATDTQYF. CDR3 DNA: TGTGCCAGCAGCCAATGCAGCGCCACAGATACGCAGTATTTT.

In this sample, this clonotype turned up a few times. V gene TRBV5-1 combines with J gene TRBJ2-5; 7 nucleotides align to TRBD1. This CDR3 is 15 amino acids long. V dropped 1 base and J dropped 9; count of bases not matched to a gene: 12. The germline V gene encodes CDR1 SGHRS and CDR2 YFSETQ. The CDR3: CASSLSAGGSGAQYF. CDR3 coding DNA: TGCGCCAGCAGCTTGTCAGCAGGGGGTTCCGGGGCCCAGTACTTC.

The chain uses TRBV5-1 and TRBJ2-5; no reliable D call. Between the trimmed V and J ends, which lost 5 bases and 2 bases, there was a span of 7 bases. The CDR3 is 12 amino acids. Germline values: CDR1 SGHRS, CDR2 YFSETQ. This chain's CDR3 is CASRGMQETQYF. The CDR3 nucleotides read TGCGCCAGCAGAGGAATGCAAGAGACCCAGTACTTC.

The chain joins TRBV5-1 to TRBJ2-1; D perhaps matches TRBD2 (5 bases). There are 17 residues in the CDR3. Trimming took 4 bases from V and 0 from J, leaving 17 bases between them. The V gene's germline CDR1 is SGHRS and CDR2 YFSETQ. The CDR3 nucleotides are TGCGCCAGCAGCCCCGACCCGACTACAAACTCCTACAATGAGCAGTTCTTC. Translation gives CASSPDPTTNSYNEQFF.

This clonotype has more than one count but fewer than ten. The genes are TRBV2 and TRBJ2-7, with D hard to call. Trimming stripped 2 bases from V and 2 bases from J, with 4 bases between. The CDR3 length is 12 residues. Germline-derived CDR1 and CDR2 are SNHLY and FYNNEI. The CDR3 nucleotides read TGTGCCAGCAGTGAAAGGGCCTACGAGCAGTACTTC. This codes for CASSERAYEQYF.

This clonotype has a handful of counts. A junction end diverges from the germline sequence, so it may reflect a read error. The chain couples TRBV10-3 to TRBJ2-7; D might be TRBD2 (6 bases). In germline, CDR1 is ENHRY, CDR2 SYGVKD. The CDR3 loop spans 13 amino acids. DNA for the CDR3: TGTGCCATGAGTGACAAGGAGGGAAACGAGCAGTACTTC. Translating gives CAMSDKEGNEQYF.

The chain recombines TRBV4-1 with TRBJ2-6; 8 bases map to TRBD1. The V segment lost 1 base and the J segment 1 base; nucleotides outside the gene matches: 9. The CDR3 extends over 19 amino acids. Germline CDR1 MGHRA, CDR2 YSYEKL. CDR3 residues: CASSQGQGTRLSGANVLTF. CDR3 nucleotides: TGCGCCAGCAGCCAAGGACAGGGGACGAGACTATCTGGGGCCAACGTCCTGACTTTC.

In nucleotides, the CDR3 is TGCAGTGCTAGACACAGGACCGTTACAGATACGCAGTATTTT. It is translated as CSARHRTVTDTQYF. The chain links TRBV20-1 to TRBJ2-3; tentatively, D is TRBD1 (5 bases). Trimming shortened V by 2 bases and J by 3 bases, and 12 bases separated the two germline ends. There are 14 residues in the CDR3. Per germline, CDR1 DFQATT and CDR2 SNEGSKA (reference sequence).

This clonotype was seen a few times. The rearrangement uses TRBV29-1 and TRBJ2-1, with 14 bases identical to TRBD2. CDR3 length: 15 amino acids. Germline CDR1 SQVTM, CDR2 ANQGSEA. Unmatched junction bases numbered 5, after V lost 3 bases and J lost 7 bases. The CDR3 spells CSVDGTSGSINEQFF. The CDR3, as DNA: TGCAGCGTTGACGGGACTAGCGGGAGTATTAATGAGCAGTTCTTC.